This T cell receptor (beta chain) originates from a study of post-analysis software for immune sequencing data (dated by TCRdb to between 2014 and 2016). In the study overall: Recorded disease courses included relapsing-remitting, secondary progressive and progressive-relapsing multiple sclerosis, with some patients lacking subtype annotation. A subset of samples was prepared in parallel using single-end sample barcoding, then pooled and co-amplified after Illumina adapter ligation. The patient repertoires were compared against around eleven previously published healthy control repertoires obtained from donors aged about 6 to 28 years. Summary of the overall study and its limitations: Normalized Chao1 diversity was significantly lower in multiple sclerosis patients than controls, suggesting substantial peripheral T-cell clonal expansion. Direct clustering with F measure revealed strong co-clustering of samples prepared in the same batch, which led to a batch-effect correction. Patients showed significantly higher frequencies than controls for roughly 5 TRBV segments, among them TRBV5-6, TRBV5-1 and TRBV20-1. The multiple sclerosis patient group was slightly younger than the control group.

To demonstrate the VDJtools post-analysis software, the study profiled TCR beta repertoires from the peripheral blood of about a dozen young patients with multiple sclerosis. The multiple sclerosis patients were children and adolescents between roughly 6 and 17 years of age. In this sample, this clonotype turned up many times. Its target antigen remains unknown. Base quality data are lacking; no much larger clone is found one base away. To prepare the library, PCR was applied. These reads were obtained on an Illumina HiSeq 2500. To reduce PCR and sequencing biases, unique molecular identifiers were built into the TCR beta cDNA libraries. Some 500,000 cDNA molecules were obtained per 1 to 10 million input T cells, so each molecule approximated one T cell. The patient libraries were prepared and sequenced with the same protocol used for the earlier healthy control dataset. Samples belonging to the same batch were prepared together, multiplexed and sequenced on a shared HiSeq lane. The authors' analysis ran thus. MIGEC was used to process the raw barcoded reads, and molecular identifier groups with only a single read were discarded before consensus assembly and CDR3 extraction. Clonotype tables were post-analysed with VDJtools, and diversity was normalized by down-sampling all datasets to the smallest sample size. To correct batch-related cross-sample contamination, repertoire overlap clustering matched CDR3 amino acid sequences but not nucleotide sequences. TCRdb reprocessing: public reads trimmed at Q25 with fastp, clones called with MiXCR, in-frame beta chains kept. Here each entry gathers all rows of one CDR3 protein and keeps the most common genes and DNA. TCRdb's processing, not the study's, gives the V and J calls here. The sample data list about 200,000 distinct CDR3 sequences, and over 25% of these were observed just once. The ten largest clones take up less than 4% of the sample.

The germline V gene encodes CDR1 SGHRS and CDR2 YFSETQ. The CDR3 contains 16 residues, cysteine and phenylalanine counted. The CDR3 DNA has 48 bases and is translated from base 1. V gives up 4 bases and J gives up 3 bases, and the segment between their germline ends measures 20 bases. Sequencing input: blood. The source is a girl aged 2-17 years with multiple sclerosis. The chain joins TRBV5-1 to TRBJ2-7; the D assignment is uncertain and may be TRBD1 or TRBD2, with 5 bases supporting each. The nucleotides read TGCGCCAGCAGCGGGGGATGGAGCAAAGGAAACTACGAGCAGTACTTC. Its coded protein is CASSGGWSKGNYEQYF.